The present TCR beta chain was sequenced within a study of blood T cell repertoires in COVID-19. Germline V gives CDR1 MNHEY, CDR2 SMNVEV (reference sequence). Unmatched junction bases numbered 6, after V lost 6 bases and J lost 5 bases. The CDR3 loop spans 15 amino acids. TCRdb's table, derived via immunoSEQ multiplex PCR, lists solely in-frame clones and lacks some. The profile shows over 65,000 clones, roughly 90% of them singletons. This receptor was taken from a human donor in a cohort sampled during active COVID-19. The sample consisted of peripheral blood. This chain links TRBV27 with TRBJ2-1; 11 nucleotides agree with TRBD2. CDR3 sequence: CASSRGLAVHNEQFF. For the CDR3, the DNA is TGTGCCAGCAGCCGGGGACTAGCGGTTCACAATGAGCAGTTCTTC.